This T cell receptor (beta chain) was captured by sequencing in a study of blood T cells in healthy people across ages. Study-level findings and limits: Older individuals had lower TCR beta diversity per million T cells (the decline was roughly linear).

Trimming took 0 bases from V and 0 from J, leaving 12 bases between them. Germline values: CDR1 MNHEY, CDR2 SVGAGI. The CDR3 totals 16 residues. A note on this clonotype: Its matching antigen is unknown.

Through a sample-barcoded 5' primer and a J-beta primer mix, a second PCR was run for roughly 6 to 12 cycles. TCRdb re-analysed the 5' RACE reads in MiXCR, keeping a single row per CDR3 protein. The sample lists around 750,000 distinct CDR3 sequences, about 53% occurring once. Extractions gave at least 6 micrograms of total RNA per sample. The receptor was derived from a man older than 75 in good health. The gene calls are TRBV6-5 and TRBJ2-7, with D hard to call. The sample comprised blood. CDR3 loop: CASSYSGVSSSYEQYF. The CDR3 nucleotides are TGTGCCAGCAGTTACTCGGGCGTTAGTAGCTCCTACGAGCAGTACTTC.